This T cell receptor beta chain was sequenced during a study of blood T cell repertoires in COVID-19. Before being deemed recovered, Cohort 3 donors had two negative PCRs, clearance, or symptom resolution. TCRdb's copy holds only in-frame clones and misses some; the assay was immunoSEQ multiplex PCR. The sample carries a few hundred thousand clones, more than 85% recorded once. V dropped 6 bases and J dropped 7; count of bases not matched to a gene: 8. CDR3 length: 15 amino acids. Germline loops: CDR1 MNHEY, CDR2 SVGAGI. Sequencing was performed on PBMCs or T cells enriched from blood (not recorded which). This sequence joins TRBV6-5 and TRBJ1-6; 8 nucleotides match TRBD1. The sequence came from a woman in her twenties or thirties who had recovered from COVID-19. DNA for the CDR3: TGTGCCAGCAGAACTCGCCGACAGGGGAATTCACCCCTCCACTTT. It translates to CASRTRRQGNSPLHF.